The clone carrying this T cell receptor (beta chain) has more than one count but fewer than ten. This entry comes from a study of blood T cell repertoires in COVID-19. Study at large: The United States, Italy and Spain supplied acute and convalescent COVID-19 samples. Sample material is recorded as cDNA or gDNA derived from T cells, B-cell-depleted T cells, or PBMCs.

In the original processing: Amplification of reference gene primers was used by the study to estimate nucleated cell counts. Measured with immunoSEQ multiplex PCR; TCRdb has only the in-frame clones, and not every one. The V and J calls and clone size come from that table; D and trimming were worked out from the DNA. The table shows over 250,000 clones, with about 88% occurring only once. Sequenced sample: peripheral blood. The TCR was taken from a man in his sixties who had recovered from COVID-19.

CDR3 sequence (DNA): TGTGCCAGCAGTACTCGACAGGGACATAATTCACCCCTCCACTTT. Translated, it gives CASSTRQGHNSPLHF. The genes are TRBV6-5 and TRBJ1-6; 7 nucleotides line up with TRBD1. The CDR3 runs 15 residues. With 5 bases clipped from V and 5 bases from J, the junction kept 6 bases outside the gene matches. Germline CDR1 reads MNHEY; CDR2 reads SVGAGI.